This T cell receptor beta chain derives from a study of T cells in pancreatic ductal adenocarcinoma. Study-wide results and limits: Results skew toward the minority of patients with early-stage disease. Comparisons of tumor and blood clonality may show falsely lower tumor diversity. No significant tumor-blood clonality difference; means were about 0.1 and 0.065.

Only in-frame clones appear in the TCRdb table, and some are missing; sequencing was by immunoSEQ multiplex PCR. The profile shows around 100,000 clones, about 95% of them singletons. Surgery without prior neoadjuvant therapy was the treatment of the selected pancreatic ductal adenocarcinoma patients. Note on this clone: Its specificity is unknown.

CDR3 size: 15 residues. The J segment lost 5 bases and the V segment lost 6 bases, leaving 9 bases of the junction unmatched. CDR1 LGHNA and CDR2 YSLEER come from the germline V gene. This clonotype was sampled from a human donor with pancreatic ductal adenocarcinoma. This chain joins TRBV4-3 and TRBJ2-3, with 9 bases aligning to TRBD1. The sequenced sample consisted of PBMCs. The CDR3 DNA reads TGCGCCAGCAGACAGGACAGGGGCGCCCTAGATACGCAGTATTTT. Translation gives CASRQDRGALDTQYF.